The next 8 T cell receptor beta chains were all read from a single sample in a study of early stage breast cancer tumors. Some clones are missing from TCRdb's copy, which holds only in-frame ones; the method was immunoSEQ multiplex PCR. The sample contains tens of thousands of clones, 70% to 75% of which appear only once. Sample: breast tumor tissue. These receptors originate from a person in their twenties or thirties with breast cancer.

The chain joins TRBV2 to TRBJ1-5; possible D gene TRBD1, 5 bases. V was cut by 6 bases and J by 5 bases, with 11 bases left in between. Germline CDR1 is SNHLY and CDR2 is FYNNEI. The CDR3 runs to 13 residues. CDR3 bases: TGTGCCAGCAGCAACAGGTCTGATCAGCCCCAGCATTTT. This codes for CASSNRSDQPQHF. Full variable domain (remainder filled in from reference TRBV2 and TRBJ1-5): EPEVTQTPSHQVTQMGQEVILRCVPISNHLYFYWYRQILGQKVEFLVSFYNNEISEKSEIFDDQFSVERPDGSNFTLKIRSTKLEDSAMYFCASSNRSDQPQHFGDGTRLSIL.

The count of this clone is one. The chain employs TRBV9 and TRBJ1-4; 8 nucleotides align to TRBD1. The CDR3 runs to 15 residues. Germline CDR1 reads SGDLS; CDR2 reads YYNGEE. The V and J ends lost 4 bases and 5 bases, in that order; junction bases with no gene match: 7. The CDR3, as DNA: TGTGCCAGCAGCTTTCAGGGGGCAAGGAATGAAAAACTGTTTTTT. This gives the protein CASSFQGARNEKLFF.

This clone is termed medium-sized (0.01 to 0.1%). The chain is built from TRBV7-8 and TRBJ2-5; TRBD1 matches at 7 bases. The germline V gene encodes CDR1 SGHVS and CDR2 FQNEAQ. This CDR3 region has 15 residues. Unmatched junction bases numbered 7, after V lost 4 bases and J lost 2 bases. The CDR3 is CASSWGQFTQETQYF. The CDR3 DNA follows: TGTGCCAGCAGCTGGGGACAGTTTACGCAAGAGACCCAGTACTTC.

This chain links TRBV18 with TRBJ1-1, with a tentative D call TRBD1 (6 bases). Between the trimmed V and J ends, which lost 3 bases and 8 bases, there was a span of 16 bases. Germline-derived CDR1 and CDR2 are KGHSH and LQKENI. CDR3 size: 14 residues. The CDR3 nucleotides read TGTGCCAGCTCACCCCCGAACGGGGGCGCCGAAGCTTTCTTT. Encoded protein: CASSPPNGGAEAFF.

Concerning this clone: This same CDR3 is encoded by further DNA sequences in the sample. CDR3 amino acids: CASSPRDSGNTIYF. DNA of the CDR3: TGTGCCAGTAGTCCTCGGGACTCTGGAAACACCATATATTTT. The chain is built from TRBV19 and TRBJ1-3; D not resolved. Germline V gene data show CDR1 as LNHDA and CDR2 as SQIVND (reference sequence). The CDR3 covers 14 residues. Trimming shortened V by 5 bases and J by 0 bases, and 8 bases separated the two germline ends.

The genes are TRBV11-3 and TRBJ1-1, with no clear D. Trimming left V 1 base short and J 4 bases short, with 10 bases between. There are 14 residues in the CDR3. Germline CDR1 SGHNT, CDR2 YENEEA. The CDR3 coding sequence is TGTGCCAGCAGCTTAGGTCGACTTAGCACTGAAGCTTTCTTT. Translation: CASSLGRLSTEAFF.

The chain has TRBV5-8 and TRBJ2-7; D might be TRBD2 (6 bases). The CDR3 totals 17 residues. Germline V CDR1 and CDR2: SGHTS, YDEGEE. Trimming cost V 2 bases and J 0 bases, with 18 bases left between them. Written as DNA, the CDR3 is TGTGCCAGCAGCTTAAGCTTGGGAGCGGGCAGCTCCTACGAGCAGTACTTC. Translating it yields CASSLSLGAGSSYEQYF.

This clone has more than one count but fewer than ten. CDR3 sequence: CAWQPGPTTYNEQFF. CDR3 nucleotides: TGTGCCTGGCAGCCGGGCCCAACTACATACAATGAGCAGTTCTTC. The chain combines TRBV30 with TRBJ2-1; D unclear. CDR3 length equals 15 residues. V lost 5 bases, J lost 4 bases, and 18 bases lay in between. Germline CDR1 is GTSNPN and CDR2 is SVGIG (reference sequence).